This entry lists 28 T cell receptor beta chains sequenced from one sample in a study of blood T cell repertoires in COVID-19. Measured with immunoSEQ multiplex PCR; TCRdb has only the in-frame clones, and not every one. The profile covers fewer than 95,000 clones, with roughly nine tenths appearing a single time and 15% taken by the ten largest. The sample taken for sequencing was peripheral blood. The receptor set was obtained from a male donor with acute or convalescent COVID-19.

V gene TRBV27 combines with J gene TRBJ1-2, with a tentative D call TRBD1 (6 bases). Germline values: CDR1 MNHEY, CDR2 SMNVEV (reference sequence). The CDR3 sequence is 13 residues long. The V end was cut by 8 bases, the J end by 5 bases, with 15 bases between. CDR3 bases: TGTGCCAGCCGTTCGGGGGGCGGATATGGCTACACCTTC. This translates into CASRSGGGYGYTF.

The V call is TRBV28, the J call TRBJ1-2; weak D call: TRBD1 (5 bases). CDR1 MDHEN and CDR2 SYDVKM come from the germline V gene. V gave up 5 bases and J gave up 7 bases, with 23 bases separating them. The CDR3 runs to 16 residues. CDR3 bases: TGTGCCAGCAGTCCCCCGACGGAAGGGGTTAGAGGTGGCTACACCTTC. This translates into CASSPPTEGVRGGYTF.

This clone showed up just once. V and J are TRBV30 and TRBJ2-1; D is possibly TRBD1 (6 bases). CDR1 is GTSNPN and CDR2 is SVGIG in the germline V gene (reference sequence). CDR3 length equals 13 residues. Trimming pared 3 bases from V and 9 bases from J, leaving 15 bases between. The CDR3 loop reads CAWRSTGHIEQFF. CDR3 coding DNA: TGTGCCTGGAGGTCCACAGGGCATATTGAGCAGTTCTTC.

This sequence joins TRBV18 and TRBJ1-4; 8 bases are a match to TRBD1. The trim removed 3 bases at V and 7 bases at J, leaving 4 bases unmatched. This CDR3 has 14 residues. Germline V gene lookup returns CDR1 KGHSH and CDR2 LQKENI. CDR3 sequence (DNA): TGTGCCAGCTCACCGACAGGGGTTGGTGAAAAACTGTTTTTT. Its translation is CASSPTGVGEKLFF.

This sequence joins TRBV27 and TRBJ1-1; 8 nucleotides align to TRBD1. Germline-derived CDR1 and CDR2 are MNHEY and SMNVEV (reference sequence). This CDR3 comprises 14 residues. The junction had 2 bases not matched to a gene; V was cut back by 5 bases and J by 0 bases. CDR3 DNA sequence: TGTGCCAGCAGTGGGACAGGCATGAACACTGAAGCTTTCTTT. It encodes CASSGTGMNTEAFF.

The CDR3 loop reads CAWSLTGRDTEAFF. The DNA for the CDR3 is TGTGCCTGGAGCCTGACAGGGCGGGATACTGAAGCTTTCTTT. This chain connects TRBV30 to TRBJ1-1; 7 bases match TRBD1. The CDR3 loop spans 14 amino acids. Germline CDR1 GTSNPN, CDR2 SVGIG (reference sequence). J lost 5 bases, V lost 3 bases, and 9 bases had no gene match.

CDR3 sequence: CASSFQTGGGETQYF. CDR3 in DNA: TGTGCCAGCAGCTTTCAAACCGGGGGAGGCGAGACCCAGTACTTC. The V call is TRBV7-2, the J call TRBJ2-5; a weak D match, TRBD2 (6 bases). The CDR3 consists of 15 residues. The ends were cut back, 3 bases at V and 5 bases at J, with 16 bases in the middle. Germline V CDR1 and CDR2: SGHTA, FQGNSA.

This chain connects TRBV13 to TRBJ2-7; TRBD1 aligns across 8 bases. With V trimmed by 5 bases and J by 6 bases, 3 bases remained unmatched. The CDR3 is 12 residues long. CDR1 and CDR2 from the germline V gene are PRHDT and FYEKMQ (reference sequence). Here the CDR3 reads CASSGTGGEQYF. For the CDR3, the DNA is TGTGCCAGCAGCGGTACAGGGGGCGAGCAGTACTTC.

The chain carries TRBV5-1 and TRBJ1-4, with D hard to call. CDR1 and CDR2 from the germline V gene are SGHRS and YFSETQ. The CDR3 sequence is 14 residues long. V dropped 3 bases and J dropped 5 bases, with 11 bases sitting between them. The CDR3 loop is CASSSISSNEKLFF. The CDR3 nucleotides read TGCGCCAGCAGCTCTATCTCCTCGAATGAAAAACTGTTTTTT.

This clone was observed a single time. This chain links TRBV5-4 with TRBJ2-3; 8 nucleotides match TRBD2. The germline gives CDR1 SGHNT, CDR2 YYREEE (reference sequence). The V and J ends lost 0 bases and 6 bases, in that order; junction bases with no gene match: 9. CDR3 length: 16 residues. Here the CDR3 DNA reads TGTGCCAGCAGCTTGGTCGGGGGGGATTGGCTCGATACGCAGTATTTT. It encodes CASSLVGGDWLDTQYF.

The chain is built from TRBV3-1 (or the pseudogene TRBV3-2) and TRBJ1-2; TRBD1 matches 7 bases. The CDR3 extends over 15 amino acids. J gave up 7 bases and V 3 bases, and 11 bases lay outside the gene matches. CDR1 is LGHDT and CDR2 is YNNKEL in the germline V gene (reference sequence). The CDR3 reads CASSQNDRAGSGYTF. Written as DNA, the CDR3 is TGTGCCAGCAGCCAGAACGACAGGGCTGGTAGTGGCTACACCTTC.

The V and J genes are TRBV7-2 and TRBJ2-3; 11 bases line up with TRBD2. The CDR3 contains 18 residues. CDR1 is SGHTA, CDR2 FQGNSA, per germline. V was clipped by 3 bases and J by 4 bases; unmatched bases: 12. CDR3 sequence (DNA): TGTGCCAGCAGCTTCACTCCCGTACTAGCGGGGGCCGCAGATACGCAGTATTTT. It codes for CASSFTPVLAGAADTQYF.

This CDR3 reads CASKGQYTEAFF. The CDR3 nucleotides read TGTGCCAGCAAGGGACAGTACACTGAAGCTTTCTTT. The chain has TRBV6-5 and TRBJ1-1; 7 bases match TRBD1. This CDR3 comprises 12 residues. V was clipped by 7 bases and J by 3 bases; unmatched bases: 2. Germline loops: CDR1 MNHEY, CDR2 SVGAGI.

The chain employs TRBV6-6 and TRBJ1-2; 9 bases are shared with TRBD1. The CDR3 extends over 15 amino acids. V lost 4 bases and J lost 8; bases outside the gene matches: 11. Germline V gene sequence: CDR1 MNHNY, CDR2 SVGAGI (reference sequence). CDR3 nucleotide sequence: TGTGCCAGCAGTTCGACTCCGGGACAGGGTGGCGGCTACACCTTC. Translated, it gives CASSSTPGQGGGYTF.

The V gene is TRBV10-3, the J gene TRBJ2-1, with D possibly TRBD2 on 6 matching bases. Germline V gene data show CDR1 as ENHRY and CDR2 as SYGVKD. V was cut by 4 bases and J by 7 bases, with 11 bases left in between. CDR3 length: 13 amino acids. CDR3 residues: CAISGEGGNEQFF. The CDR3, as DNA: TGTGCCATCAGTGGGGAAGGAGGGAATGAGCAGTTCTTC.

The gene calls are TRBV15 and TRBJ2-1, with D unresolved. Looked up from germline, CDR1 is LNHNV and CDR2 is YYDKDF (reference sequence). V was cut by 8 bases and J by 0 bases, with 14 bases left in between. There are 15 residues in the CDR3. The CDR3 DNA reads TGTGCCACCGGTTCTGTTAGGAGCTCCTACAATGAGCAGTTCTTC. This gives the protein CATGSVRSSYNEQFF. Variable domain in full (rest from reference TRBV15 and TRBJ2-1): DAMVIQNPRYQVTQFGKPVTLSCSQTLNHNVMYWYQQKSSQAPKLLFHYYDKDFNNEADTPDNFQSRRPNTSFCFLDIRSPGLGDTAMYLCATGSVRSSYNEQFFGPGTRLTVL.

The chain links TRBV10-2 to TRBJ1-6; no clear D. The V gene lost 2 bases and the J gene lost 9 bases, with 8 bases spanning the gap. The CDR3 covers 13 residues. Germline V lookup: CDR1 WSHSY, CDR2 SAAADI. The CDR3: CASSEGGFSPLHF. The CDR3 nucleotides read TGCGCCAGCAGTGAGGGAGGGTTTTCACCCCTCCACTTT.

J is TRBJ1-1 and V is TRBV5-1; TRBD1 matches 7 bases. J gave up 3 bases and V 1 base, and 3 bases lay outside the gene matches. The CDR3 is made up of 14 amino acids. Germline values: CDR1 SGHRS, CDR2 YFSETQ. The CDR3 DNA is TGCGCCAGCAGCTTGTCCAGGGGGGACACTGAAGCTTTCTTT. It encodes CASSLSRGDTEAFF.

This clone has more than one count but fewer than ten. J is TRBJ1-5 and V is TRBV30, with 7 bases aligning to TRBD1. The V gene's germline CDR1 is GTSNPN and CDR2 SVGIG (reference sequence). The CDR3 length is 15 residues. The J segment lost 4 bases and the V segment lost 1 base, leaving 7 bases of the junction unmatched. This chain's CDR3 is CAWSANTGANQPQHF. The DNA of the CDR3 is TGTGCCTGGAGTGCAAATACAGGGGCTAATCAGCCCCAGCATTTT.

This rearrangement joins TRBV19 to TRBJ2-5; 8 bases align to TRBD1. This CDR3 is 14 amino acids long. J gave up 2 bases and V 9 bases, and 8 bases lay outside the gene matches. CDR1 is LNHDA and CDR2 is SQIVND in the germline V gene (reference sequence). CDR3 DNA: TGTGCCAGAACGGCAGGGGGCTGGCAAGAGACCCAGTACTTC. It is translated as CARTAGGWQETQYF.

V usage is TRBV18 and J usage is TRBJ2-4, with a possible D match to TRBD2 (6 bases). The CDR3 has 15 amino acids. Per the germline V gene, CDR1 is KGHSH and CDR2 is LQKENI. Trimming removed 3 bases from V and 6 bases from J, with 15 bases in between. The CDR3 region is CASSPLGGPGNIQYF. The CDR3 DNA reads TGTGCCAGCTCACCCCTGGGGGGACCTGGAAACATTCAGTACTTC.

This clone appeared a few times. The CDR3 reads CAGRQGSGNYGYTF. The CDR3 DNA follows: TGTGCCGGACGACAGGGATCGGGAAACTATGGCTACACCTTC. The chain recombines TRBV2 with TRBJ1-2; 7 positions agree with TRBD1. CDR3 length: 14 residues. The junction had 11 bases not matched to a gene; V was cut back by 11 bases and J by 2 bases. Germline CDR1 reads SNHLY; CDR2 reads FYNNEI. Combining the CDR3 with reference TRBV2 and TRBJ1-2 gives the whole variable domain EPEVTQTPSHQVTQMGQEVILRCVPISNHLYFYWYRQILGQKVEFLVSFYNNEISEKSEIFDDQFSVERPDGSNFTLKIRSTKLEDSAMYFCAGRQGSGNYGYTFGSGTRLTVV.

The CDR3: CASSKDRDSNQPQHF. For the CDR3, the DNA is TGTGCCAGCTCAAAGGACAGAGATAGCAATCAGCCCCAGCATTTT. The J gene is TRBJ1-5, the V gene TRBV18; the D gene is possibly TRBD1 (6 bases). CDR1 and CDR2 (germline): KGHSH, LQKENI. Trimming removed 5 bases at V and 0 bases at J, with 11 bases between. This CDR3 region has 15 residues.

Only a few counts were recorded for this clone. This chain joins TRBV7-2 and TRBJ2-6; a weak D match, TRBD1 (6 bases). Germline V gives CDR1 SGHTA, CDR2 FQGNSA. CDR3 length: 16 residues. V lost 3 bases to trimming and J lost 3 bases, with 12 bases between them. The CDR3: CASSFSGAGGANVLTF. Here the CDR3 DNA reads TGTGCCAGCAGCTTTTCAGGGGCGGGTGGGGCCAACGTCCTGACTTTC.

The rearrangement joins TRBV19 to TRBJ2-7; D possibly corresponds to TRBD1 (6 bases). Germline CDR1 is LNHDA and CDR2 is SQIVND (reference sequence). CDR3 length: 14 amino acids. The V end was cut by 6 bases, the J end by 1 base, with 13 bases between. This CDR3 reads CASSQQGRSYEQYF. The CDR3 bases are TGTGCCAGTAGCCAACAGGGTAGGTCCTACGAGCAGTACTTC. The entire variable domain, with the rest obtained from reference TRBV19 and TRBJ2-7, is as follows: DGGITQSPKYLFRKEGQNVTLSCEQNLNHDAMYWYRQDPGQGLRLIYYSQIVNDFQKGDIAEGYSVSREKKESFPLTVTSAQKNPTAFYLCASSQQGRSYEQYFGPGTRLTVT.

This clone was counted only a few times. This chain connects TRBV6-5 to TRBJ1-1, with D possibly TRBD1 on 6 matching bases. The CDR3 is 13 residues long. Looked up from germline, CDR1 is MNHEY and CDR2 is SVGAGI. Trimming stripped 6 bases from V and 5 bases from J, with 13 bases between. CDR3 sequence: CASSQQGGTEAFF. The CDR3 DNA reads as TGTGCCAGCAGCCAACAGGGCGGTACTGAAGCTTTCTTT.

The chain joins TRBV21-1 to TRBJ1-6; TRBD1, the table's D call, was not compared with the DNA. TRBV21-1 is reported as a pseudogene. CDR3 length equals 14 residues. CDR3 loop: CASSSLTGFSPLHF. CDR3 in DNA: TGTGCCAGCAGCAGTCTCACAGGGTTTTCACCCCTCCACTTT.

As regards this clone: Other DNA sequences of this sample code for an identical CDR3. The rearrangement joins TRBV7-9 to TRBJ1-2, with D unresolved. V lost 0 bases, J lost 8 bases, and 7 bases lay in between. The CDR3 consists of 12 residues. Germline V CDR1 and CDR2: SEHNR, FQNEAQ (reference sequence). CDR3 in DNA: TGTGCCAGCAGCTTAGCGCCGGGAGGCTACACCTTC. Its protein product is CASSLAPGGYTF.